Listed below are T cell receptor beta chains from one sample, sequenced in a study of blood T cell repertoires in COVID-19. Repertoires were generated with immunoSEQ multiplex PCR, while TCRdb's copy carries only in-frame clones and drops some. The data show 70,000 to 85,000 clones, 82% seen once. Sequenced material: peripheral blood. The receptors here all came from a human donor in a cohort sampled during active COVID-19. CDR3s include the opening cysteine and the closing phenylalanine or tryptophan. The D gene is left open where the match is weak. Some rows have no size entry. The others give once, few or many, or a class for an expanded clone.

>NA|NA|TRBV28|TRBJ2-7
CASRLGHIYEQYF
TGTGCCAGCAGACTGGGGCACATCTACGAGCAGTACTTC
>NA|NA|TRBV6-5|TRBJ1-5
CASSFYINQPQHF
TGTGCCAGCAGTTTCTATATCAATCAGCCCCAGCATTTT
>TRBD2|NA|TRBV6-4|TRBJ2-2
CASSRTSGDLTGELFF
TGTGCCAGCAGTCGGACTAGCGGGGACCTCACCGGGGAGCTGTTTTTT
>NA|NA|TRBV19|TRBJ1-6
CASSISSQVSSSPLHF
TGTGCCAGTAGTATAAGCTCGCAGGTATCTTCTTCACCCCTCCACTTT
>TRBD1|NA|TRBV28|TRBJ2-5
CASSPGQQETQYF
TGTGCCAGCAGTCCGGGACAGCAAGAGACCCAGTACTTC
>TRBD1|NA|TRBV10-1|TRBJ2-5
CASSESGTVLEQETQYF
TGCGCCAGCAGTGAGTCGGGGACAGTACTTGAACAAGAGACCCAGTACTTC
>NA|NA|TRBV12-3/TRBV12-4|TRBJ2-1
CASSLYSGNEQFF
TGTGCCAGCAGCCTATATAGCGGCAATGAGCAGTTCTTC
>TRBD1|NA|TRBV29-1|TRBJ2-5
CSGGQDQETQYF
TGCAGCGGTGGACAGGACCAAGAGACCCAGTACTTC
>NA|NA|TRBV15|TRBJ2-5
CATSRAEGLDAQYF
TGTGCCACCAGCCGCGCTGAGGGATTGGATGCCCAGTACTTC
>TRBD1|NA|TRBV7-8|TRBJ2-2
CASSYNRGQGGELFF
TGTGCCAGCAGCTACAACAGGGGGCAAGGCGGGGAGCTGTTTTTT
>NA|NA|TRBV29-1|TRBJ1-1
CSVIAGATEAFF
TGCAGCGTCATTGCAGGGGCCACTGAAGCTTTCTTT
>NA|NA|TRBV20-1|TRBJ2-7
CSAEINYEQYF
TGCAGCGCGGAGATTAATTACGAGCAGTACTTC
>TRBD2|once|TRBV5-6|TRBJ2-1
CASSPTSGGVYNEQFF
TGTGCCAGCAGCCCGACTAGCGGGGGGGTCTACAATGAGCAGTTCTTC
>TRBD2|NA|TRBV5-1|TRBJ2-7
CASSLGPAGGSYEQYF
TGCGCCAGCAGCTTGGGCCCAGCGGGGGGTTCCTACGAGCAGTACTTC
>TRBD1|NA|TRBV12-3/TRBV12-4|TRBJ2-4
CASRLTGDIQYF
TGTGCCAGCAGACTAACAGGGGACATTCAGTACTTC
>NA|NA|TRBV11-2|TRBJ2-2
CASSLDRTEGELFF
TGTGCCAGCAGCTTAGATCGGACTGAAGGGGAGCTGTTTTTT
>TRBD1|NA|TRBV7-2|TRBJ1-1
CASSWTGDHTEAFF
TGTGCCAGCAGCTGGACAGGGGATCACACTGAAGCTTTCTTT
>NA|NA|TRBV28|TRBJ2-7
CASSLGRDYEQYF
TGTGCCAGCAGTTTAGGCAGGGATTACGAGCAGTACTTC
>NA|NA|TRBV10-1|TRBJ2-4
CASSPGKLAKNIQYF
TGCGCCAGCAGTCCGGGTAAACTAGCCAAAAACATTCAGTACTTC
>TRBD2|NA|TRBV9|TRBJ2-3
CASSVELAGGTDTQYF
TGTGCCAGCAGCGTAGAACTAGCGGGGGGCACAGATACGCAGTATTTT
>NA|NA|TRBV3-1/TRBV3-2|TRBJ2-5
CASRKGGAETQYF
TGTGCCAGCAGAAAAGGGGGGGCGGAGACCCAGTACTTC
>TRBD2|NA|TRBV5-1|TRBJ2-3
CASSLAPPSGSFTDTQYF
TGCGCCAGCAGCTTGGCCCCACCTAGCGGGAGCTTCACAGATACGCAGTATTTT
>NA|NA|TRBV28|TRBJ1-1
CASRQTGDGDTEAFF
TGTGCCAGCAGGCAAACGGGAGACGGGGACACTGAAGCTTTCTTT
>NA|NA|TRBV11-2|TRBJ2-1
CASTNGREYNEQFF
TGTGCCAGCACCAACGGACGGGAGTACAATGAGCAGTTCTTC